This TCR beta chain was sequenced in a study of blood T cell repertoires in COVID-19. Study-level background: T cells, B-cell-depleted T cells, or PBMCs supplied cDNA or gDNA.

Authors' analysis steps: By means of reference gene primer amplification, nucleated cell counts were estimated. Some clones are missing from TCRdb's copy, which holds only in-frame ones; the method was immunoSEQ multiplex PCR. D and trimming come from the DNA, and the V and J calls and clone size come from that table. The sample lists approximately 200,000 clones, over 75% occurring once. Looked up from germline, CDR1 is LGHNA and CDR2 is YSLEER. The CDR3 loop spans 13 amino acids. Trimming took 3 bases from V and 7 from J; bases not matched to a gene: 2. This clone came up a few times. The sequence was obtained from a man younger than 40 in a cohort exposed to, infected with or recovered from COVID-19 (not recorded which). The sequencing input was PBMCs or T cells enriched from blood (not recorded which). The rearrangement uses TRBV4-3 and TRBJ1-1, with 10 nucleotides matching TRBD1. CDR3 coding DNA: TGCGCCAGCAGCCAGGGGACAGGGGATGAAGCTTTCTTT. Its protein product is CASSQGTGDEAFF.